These 2 T cell receptor beta chains share one sample of origin, sequenced in a study of blood T cell repertoires in COVID-19. The method was immunoSEQ multiplex PCR; TCRdb's version includes in-frame clones alone and lacks a portion of them. Of over 70,000 clones listed, about 76% are singletons. Sequenced material: peripheral blood. The origin of the receptors is a woman of 80 years or more with acute or convalescent COVID-19.

This clone was recorded once. This rearrangement joins TRBV3-1 (or the pseudogene TRBV3-2) to TRBJ1-6; D is unresolved. There are 15 residues in the CDR3. The germline V and J ends were trimmed by 8 bases and 7 bases, with 18 bases remaining between them. Germline V gives CDR1 LGHDT, CDR2 YNNKEL (reference sequence). In nucleotides, the CDR3 is TGTGCCAGCGCCCCGAGGACGGGCGGGAATTCACCCCTCCACTTT. Its translation is CASAPRTGGNSPLHF.

The CDR3 DNA follows: TGCGCCAGCAGCCAATACCAGGGTAGGGCCAATGAAAAACTGTTTTTT. It codes for CASSQYQGRANEKLFF. The rearrangement links TRBV4-3 to TRBJ1-4; the D gene is possibly TRBD1 (5 bases). CDR3 length: 16 amino acids. Germline V lookup: CDR1 LGHNA, CDR2 YSLEER. Trimming cost V 2 bases and J 5 bases, with 15 bases left between them.